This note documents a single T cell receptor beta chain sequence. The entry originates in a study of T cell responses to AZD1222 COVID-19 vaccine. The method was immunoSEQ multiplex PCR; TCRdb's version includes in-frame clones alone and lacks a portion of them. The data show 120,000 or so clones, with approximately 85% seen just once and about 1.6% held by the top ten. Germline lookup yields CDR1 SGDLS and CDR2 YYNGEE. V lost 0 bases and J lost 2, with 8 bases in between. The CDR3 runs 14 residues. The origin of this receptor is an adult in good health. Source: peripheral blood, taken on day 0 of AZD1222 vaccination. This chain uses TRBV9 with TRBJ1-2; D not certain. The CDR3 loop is CASSVETGNYGYTF. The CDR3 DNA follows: TGTGCCAGCAGCGTAGAGACGGGCAACTATGGCTACACCTTC.